This T cell receptor beta chain was captured by sequencing in a study of shared clonotypes between healthy human individuals. About this clone: Its antigen is not identified.

This CDR3 has 16 residues. Trimming removed 5 bases from V and 0 bases from J, with 15 bases in between. Germline values: CDR1 SGHAT, CDR2 FQNNGV. The authors split each subset's genomic DNA evenly across several immunoSEQ plates. Sequencing was performed with immunoSEQ multiplex PCR; in TCRdb, only in-frame clones are kept and a portion is missing. The data contain some 1.5 million clones, more than 95% of them seen just once; the ten biggest clones take up over 1%. General study findings and limits: How much donors shared clonotypes was expected to be affected by sequencing depth. Researchers found naive subsets generally carried larger estimated richness than memory subsets.

This sequence joins TRBV11-2 and TRBJ2-3, with D unresolved. This TCR was sampled from a man aged 25-40 years in good health. Sequencing was performed on naive CD4+ T cells sorted from blood. As to subset: CD45RA+ positively selected. DNA for the CDR3: TGTGCCAGCAGCCCCTACCAAGGGCCAAGCACAGATACGCAGTATTTT. Encoded protein: CASSPYQGPSTDTQYF.